This is a list of T cell receptor beta chains from one sample in a study of OX40 agonist ivuxolimab in advanced cancers. Assay: immunoSEQ multiplex PCR; the TCRdb copy retains only in-frame clones and omits some. The sample shows around 15,000 clones, 77% of them seen only once. The source was CD4+ or CD8+ T cells sorted from blood, collected in a trial of the OX40 agonist ivuxolimab. These receptors originate from an adult with an advanced solid tumor such as melanoma, head and neck, liver or kidney cancer. CDR3s include the opening cysteine and the closing phenylalanine or tryptophan. A D gene is named only where the DNA matches it firmly. Some rows mark clone size as missing; the rest say once, few, many or name a class of expanded clone.

j_gene | abundance | d_gene | v_gene | CDR3aa | CDR3nt
TRBJ2-2 | NA | NA | TRBV5-1 | CASSPRDSRVIVDTGELFF | TGCGCCAGCAGCCCCCGGGACTCCCGGGTTATAGTTGACACCGGGGAGCTGTTTTTT
TRBJ2-3 | NA | TRBD1 | TRBV28 | CASSSPTGASTDTQYF | TGTGCCAGCAGTTCACCGACAGGGGCGAGCACAGATACGCAGTATTTT
TRBJ1-1 | NA | NA | TRBV30 | CAWILPGGTEAFF | TGTGCCTGGATCCTCCCTGGGGGAACTGAAGCTTTCTTT
TRBJ2-3 | NA | NA | TRBV13 | CASSSEDHTPTHTQYF | TGTGCCAGCAGCTCCGAAGACCACACCCCAACTCATACGCAGTATTTT
TRBJ2-7 | NA | TRBD2 | TRBV5-5 | CASSLVLAGIYEQYF | TGTGCCAGCAGCTTGGTACTAGCGGGAATCTACGAGCAGTACTTC
TRBJ1-5 | NA | NA | TRBV2 | CASMADPNQPQHF | TGTGCCAGCATGGCAGATCCAAATCAGCCCCAGCATTTT
TRBJ2-5 | NA | NA | TRBV7-9 | CASSLIGAETQYF | TGTGCCAGCAGCTTAATCGGGGCGGAGACCCAGTACTTC
TRBJ1-2 | NA | TRBD1 | TRBV30 | CAWSVLFFGTGEYGYTF | TGTGCCTGGAGTGTATTGTTTTTTGGGACAGGGGAATATGGCTACACCTTC
TRBJ2-2 | NA | NA | TRBV10-2 | CASSPTRNTGELFF | TGCGCCAGCAGCCCAACCCGGAACACCGGGGAGCTGTTTTTT
TRBJ2-4 | NA | TRBD2 | TRBV9 | CASSVASGEPLAKNIQYF | TGTGCCAGCAGCGTAGCTAGCGGAGAGCCCTTAGCCAAAAACATTCAGTACTTC
TRBJ2-1 | NA | TRBD2 | TRBV27 | CASSLGAGGPTNEQFF | TGTGCCAGCAGTTTAGGAGCGGGAGGACCCACCAATGAGCAGTTCTTC
TRBJ2-7 | few | TRBD1 | TRBV9 | CASGGDRDYEQYF | TGTGCCAGCGGGGGAGACAGGGACTACGAGCAGTACTTC
TRBJ2-7 | NA | NA | TRBV7-3 | CASSHRDNEQYF | TGTGCCAGCAGCCACCGGGACAACGAGCAGTACTTC
TRBJ2-3 | NA | TRBD2 | TRBV27 | CASNPGGGAMADTQYF | TGTGCCAGCAATCCTGGGGGGGGAGCGATGGCAGATACGCAGTATTTT
TRBJ2-1 | NA | TRBD1 | TRBV27 | CASSLDRVRINEQFF | TGTGCCAGCAGTCTAGACAGGGTTCGAATCAATGAGCAGTTCTTC
TRBJ1-4 | NA | NA | TRBV4-1 | CASSQRTATNEKLFF | TGCGCCAGCAGCCAACGGACTGCAACTAATGAAAAACTGTTTTTT
TRBJ1-2 | NA | NA | TRBV7-9 | CASSLSAGGGYTF | TGTGCCAGCAGCTTATCGGCAGGAGGTGGCTACACCTTC
TRBJ1-2 | once | NA | TRBV4-1 | CASSQDRTGNDYGYTF | TGCGCCAGCAGCCAAGATCGAACAGGCAATGACTATGGCTACACCTTC
TRBJ2-7 | NA | TRBD1 | TRBV10-3 | CAIRTGGNEQYF | TGTGCCATCAGGACAGGGGGCAACGAGCAGTACTTC
TRBJ2-5 | NA | TRBD2 | TRBV5-1 | CASSLGEGRETQYF | TGCGCCAGCAGCTTGGGGGAGGGCAGGGAGACCCAGTACTTC
TRBJ2-2 | NA | NA | TRBV6-6 | CASTQLGTGELFF | TGTGCCAGCACCCAACTGGGCACCGGGGAGCTGTTTTTT
TRBJ2-1 | NA | TRBD2 | TRBV7-2 | CASSLGGGDYNEQFF | TGTGCCAGCAGCTTAGGGGGGGGAGACTACAATGAGCAGTTCTTC
TRBJ2-3 | NA | TRBD1 | TRBV5-1 | CASSLGTGGLDTQYF | TGCGCCAGCAGCTTGGGGACAGGGGGCTTAGATACGCAGTATTTT
TRBJ2-1 | few | NA | TRBV6-6 | CASRTDTSSYNEQFF | TGTGCCAGCAGAACGGACACGAGCTCCTACAATGAGCAGTTCTTC
TRBJ1-2 | few | NA | TRBV6-1 | CASSEAEWQRVGPNYGYTF | TGTGCCAGCAGTGAAGCGGAGTGGCAGCGAGTTGGCCCAAACTATGGCTACACCTTC
TRBJ1-2 | NA | TRBD1 | TRBV28 | CASSVGQVGGYTF | TGTGCCAGCAGTGTCGGACAGGTGGGAGGCTACACCTTC
TRBJ2-1 | NA | NA | TRBV27 | CASSGGPGLLDEQFF | TGTGCCAGCAGCGGGGGGCCGGGCCTCCTAGATGAGCAGTTCTTC
TRBJ1-1 | NA | NA | TRBV9 | CASSPADGAATEAFF | TGTGCCAGCAGCCCTGCTGATGGGGCGGCCACTGAAGCTTTCTTC
TRBJ2-1 | NA | NA | TRBV7-8 | CASSPANEQFF | TGTGCCAGCAGCCCCGCGAATGAGCAGTTCTTC
TRBJ2-5 | few | TRBD2 | TRBV7-3 | CASSLGLLAGQETQYF | TGTGCCAGCAGCTTGGGACTTCTAGCGGGGCAAGAGACCCAGTACTTC
TRBJ2-5 | NA | NA | TRBV11-2 | CASSLGNSKETQYF | TGTGCCAGCAGCTTAGGGAATAGCAAAGAGACCCAGTACTTC
TRBJ1-3 | medium-sized | NA | TRBV7-9 | CASSLSESGYGNTIYF | TGTGCCAGCAGCCTCTCGGAATCCGGTTACGGAAACACCATATATTTT
TRBJ2-2 | NA | NA | TRBV27 | CASSFLATGELFF | TGTGCCAGCAGTTTCCTAGCAACCGGGGAGCTGTTTTTT
TRBJ2-1 | NA | NA | TRBV6-1 | CASSEGGLHYNEQFF | TGTGCCAGCAGTGAAGGGGGACTCCACTACAATGAGCAGTTCTTC
TRBJ2-3 | NA | NA | TRBV15 | CATSLSGPGGDTQYF | TGTGCCACCAGCCTTAGCGGTCCGGGGGGCGATACGCAGTATTTT
TRBJ2-5 | NA | NA | TRBV6-5 | CASSYDNQETQYF | TGTGCCAGCAGTTACGACAACCAAGAGACCCAGTACTTC
TRBJ2-1 | NA | TRBD2 | TRBV7-9 | CASSLGTSAGNEQFF | TGTGCCAGCAGCTTGGGGACTAGCGCGGGGAATGAGCAGTTCTTC
TRBJ1-3 | NA | NA | TRBV10-3 | CAISELTGSGNTIYF | TGTGCCATCAGTGAGCTAACAGGGTCTGGAAACACCATATATTTT
TRBJ1-1 | few | TRBD1 | TRBV13 | CASSPTGETGLPEAFF | TGTGCCAGCAGCCCAACTGGTGAGACAGGGCTCCCTGAAGCTTTCTTT
TRBJ2-7 | NA | TRBD2 | TRBV5-1 | CASSFGTSGRGEQYF | TGCGCCAGCAGCTTCGGGACTAGCGGGAGAGGCGAGCAGTACTTC
TRBJ2-3 | NA | TRBD2 | TRBV2 | CASSEGLAAYRDTQYF | TGTGCCAGCAGTGAAGGGCTAGCGGCTTACCGAGATACGCAGTATTTT
TRBJ2-3 | NA | TRBD2 | TRBV30 | CACNRVVWTSGSTDTQYF | TGTGCCTGCAACAGGGTGGTCTGGACTAGCGGGAGTACAGATACGCAGTATTTT
TRBJ2-3 | NA | TRBD2 | TRBV5-1 | CASSLALAGGDTQYF | TGCGCCAGCAGCTTGGCTTTAGCGGGAGGTGATACGCAGTATTTT
TRBJ2-5 | NA | TRBD2 | TRBV15 | CATSPSGGQETQYF | TGTGCCACCAGCCCCAGCGGGGGTCAAGAGACCCAGTACTTC
TRBJ1-1 | NA | NA | TRBV6-4 | CASSVYGHTEAFF | TGTGCCAGCAGTGTCTATGGGCACACTGAAGCTTTCTTT
TRBJ2-7 | NA | TRBD1 | TRBV7-7 | CASSSDRGLSSYEQYF | TGTGCTAGCAGCTCAGACAGGGGGTTGAGCTCCTACGAGCAGTACTTC
TRBJ2-1 | few | TRBD2 | TRBV11-3 | CASSYAGGEQFF | TGTGCCAGCAGCTACGCGGGAGGTGAGCAGTTCTTC
TRBJ1-2 | NA | NA | TRBV28 | CASSPSGGLANYGYTF | TGTGCCAGCAGTCCTAGTGGAGGGCTGGCTAACTATGGCTACACCTTC
TRBJ2-1 | NA | NA | TRBV27 | CASSFGQEEQFF | TGTGCCAGCAGTTTTGGGCAAGAGGAGCAGTTCTTC
TRBJ2-7 | few | TRBD2 | TRBV28 | CASSPGLARYEQYF | TGTGCCAGCAGTCCGGGACTAGCGCGTTACGAGCAGTACTTC
TRBJ2-3 | NA | TRBD2 | TRBV11-3 | CASEEGGVTDTQYF | TGTGCCAGCGAAGAGGGAGGGGTAACAGATACGCAGTATTTT
TRBJ2-1 | few | NA | TRBV2 | CASSEPGLGVNEQFF | TGTGCCAGCAGTGAACCCGGGTTAGGGGTTAATGAGCAGTTCTTC
TRBJ1-4 | NA | NA | TRBV6-1 | CASSEEASSYGKLFF | TGTGCCAGCAGTGAAGAAGCCTCATCCTATGGGAAACTGTTTTTT
TRBJ2-1 | few | TRBD1 | TRBV2 | CASSLDRGAYNEQFF | TGTGCCAGCAGCCTCGACAGGGGTGCCTACAATGAGCAGTTCTTC